Sequencing of this TCR beta chain was carried out in a study of blood T cell repertoires in COVID-19 (dated by TCRdb to the early 2020s). Concerning the study at large: The collaborator samples originated in the United States, Italy and Spain and spanned the acute and convalescent phases of COVID-19. HLA class I and class II types, where available, came from metadata supplied by the sample provider rather than from assay-based typing. Subjects who had been exposed to COVID-19, were actively infected with it, or had recovered from it provided the deeply sampled blood TCRbeta repertoires that made up the dataset. The repertoires were released in a freely available public database meant as a resource for research on the immune response to SARS-CoV-2. The prospective study material was composed of cDNA or gDNA derived from T cells, B-cell-depleted T cells, or PBMCs. The samples were drawn from two sources: the first 160 participants of the ongoing ImmuneRACE study, and over 1,000 subjects contributed by 6 global collaborators. Nearly every sample came with metadata listing a de-identified subject ID, COVID-19 status, age in years and sex.

The immunoSEQ Assay, a bias-controlled multiplex PCR, was used to amplify TCRbeta CDR3 regions from genomic DNA. Processing in the source paper ran as follows. Nucleated cell counts per sample were estimated from amplification of reference gene primers within the assay. Sequence reads were collapsed and filtered to measure the absolute abundance of every unique TCRbeta CDR3 rearrangement. For each sample, productive Simpson clonality was calculated by taking the square root of Simpson's diversity index across productive rearrangements. Held by TCRdb, this immuneACCESS table contains in-frame sequences only and omits some clones. Under half of the omission traces to an unresolved V gene where checked; the cause of the rest is unknown. The DNA gave D and trimming, while V, J and clone size come from that table. For this sample there are hundreds of thousands of clones; about 88% appear just once. The top ten clonotypes cover 1% to 1.5% of the sample.

Whole blood was collected in K2EDTA tubes by collaborating institutions according to the institutions' own protocols. For TCRbeta analysis, collaborator samples were shipped as frozen whole blood, as isolated PBMCs, or as DNA extracted from either sample type. General study outcomes and caveats: How much clinical and demographic metadata was included differed by source and by participant, and the metadata was provided uncurated.

Spanning cysteine to phenylalanine, the CDR3 consists of 17 amino acids. The read is trimmed to its CDR3 DNA, 51 bases read in frame from base 1. The germline V gene (reference sequence) specifies LNHDA as CDR1 and SQIVND as CDR2. At the junction V is shortened by 3 bases and J by 0 bases, with 15 bases in between. A note on this clone: There is no known antigen for this receptor. Base qualities were left out, and no much larger clone turns up one base away.

The receptor was isolated from a man between 65 and 85 years old with acute or convalescent COVID-19. The sample taken for sequencing was peripheral blood. Here the chain combines TRBV19 and TRBJ1-5; a tentative D call is TRBD1 (5 bases match). The nucleotide sequence reads as follows: TGTGCCAGTAGTATGCGACAGAACCTTTATAGCAATCAGCCCCAGCATTTT. Translated, it gives CASSMRQNLYSNQPQHF.